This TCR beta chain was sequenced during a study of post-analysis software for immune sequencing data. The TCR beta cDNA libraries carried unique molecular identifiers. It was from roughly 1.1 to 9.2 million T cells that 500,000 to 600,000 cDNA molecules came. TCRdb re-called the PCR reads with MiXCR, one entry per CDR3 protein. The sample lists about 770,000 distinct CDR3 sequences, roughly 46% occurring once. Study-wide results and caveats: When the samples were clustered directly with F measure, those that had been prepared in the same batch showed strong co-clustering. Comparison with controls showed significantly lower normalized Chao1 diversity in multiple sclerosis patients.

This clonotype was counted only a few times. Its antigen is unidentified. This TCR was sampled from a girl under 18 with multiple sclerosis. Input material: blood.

The CDR3 DNA reads TGTGCCAGCAGCCTCCGCGGGGCATCACAAGAGACCCAGTACTTC. Its translation: CASSLRGASQETQYF. The rearrangement joins TRBV7-3 to TRBJ2-5, with D maybe TRBD2 (6 bases). Germline V lookup: CDR1 SGHTA, CDR2 FQGTGA. The V end lost 5 bases, the J end lost 2 bases, and 15 bases lay between the germline ends. CDR3 length: 15 residues.